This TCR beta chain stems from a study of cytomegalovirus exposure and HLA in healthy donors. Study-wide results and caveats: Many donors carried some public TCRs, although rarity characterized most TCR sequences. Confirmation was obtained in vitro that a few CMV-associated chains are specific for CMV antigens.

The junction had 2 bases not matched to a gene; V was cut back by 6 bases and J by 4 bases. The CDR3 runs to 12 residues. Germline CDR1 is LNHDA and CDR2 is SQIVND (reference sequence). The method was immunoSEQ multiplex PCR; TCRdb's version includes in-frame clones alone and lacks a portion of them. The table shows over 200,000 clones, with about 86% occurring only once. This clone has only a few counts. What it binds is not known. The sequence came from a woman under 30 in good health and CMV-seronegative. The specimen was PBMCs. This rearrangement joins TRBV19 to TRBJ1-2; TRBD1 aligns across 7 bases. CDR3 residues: CASRDRIYGYTF. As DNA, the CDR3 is TGTGCCAGTAGGGACAGGATCTATGGCTACACCTTC.